The T cell receptor beta chain under discussion was sequenced for a study of blood T cell repertoires in COVID-19. In the study overall: Researchers got acute and convalescent COVID-19 samples from the United States, Italy and Spain. T cells, B-cell-depleted T cells, or PBMCs provided the cDNA or gDNA that served as material.

There are 14 residues in the CDR3. V lost 1 base and J 4 bases, leaving 8 bases between the germline ends. From germline, CDR1 is LGHDT and CDR2 YNNKEL (reference sequence). Per the original methods: Reference gene primers were amplified, and this amplification served to estimate nucleated cell counts. Here immunoSEQ multiplex PCR was the method, and the copy in TCRdb shows in-frame clones only, minus some. For V, J and clone size, that table is used; D and trimming come from the DNA. The repertoire holds around 190,000 clones, under 90% seen once, with approximately 6.9% in the top ten. The chain has TRBV3-1 (or the pseudogene TRBV3-2) and TRBJ2-4; D possibly corresponds to TRBD2 (6 bases). Sequences were obtained from peripheral blood. The receptor's source is a man between 60 and 75 years old with acute or convalescent COVID-19. CDR3 sequence (DNA): TGTGCCAGCAGCCAAGGGGGACTTAAAAACATTCAGTACTTC. The encoded protein is CASSQGGLKNIQYF.